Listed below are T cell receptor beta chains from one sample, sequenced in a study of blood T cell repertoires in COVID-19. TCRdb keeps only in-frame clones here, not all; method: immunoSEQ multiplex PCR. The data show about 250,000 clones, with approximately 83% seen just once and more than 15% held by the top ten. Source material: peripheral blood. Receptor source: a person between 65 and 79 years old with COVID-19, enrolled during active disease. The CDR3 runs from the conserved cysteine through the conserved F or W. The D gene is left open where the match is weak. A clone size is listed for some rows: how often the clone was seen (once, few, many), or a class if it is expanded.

cdr3_nt: TGTGCCAGCTCGGGACAGGGGGCATATGGCTACACCTTC; cdr3_aa: CASSGQGAYGYTF; d_call: TRBD1; j_call: TRBJ1-2; clone_size: once; v_call: TRBV18
cdr3_nt: TGTGCCAGCAGTAAAGGCGGGGGGGCCTCTGATGAGCAGTTCTTC; cdr3_aa: CASSKGGGASDEQFF; d_call: TRBD2; j_call: TRBJ2-1; clone_size: -; v_call: TRBV28
cdr3_nt: TGTGCCTGGACCCTAGGGGGCAATCAGCCCCAGCATTTT; cdr3_aa: CAWTLGGNQPQHF; d_call: -; j_call: TRBJ1-5; clone_size: -; v_call: TRBV30
cdr3_nt: TGTGCCAGCAGCGTAGGGGCAGGGGGCGCCGGGGAGCTGTTTTTT; cdr3_aa: CASSVGAGGAGELFF; d_call: TRBD1; j_call: TRBJ2-2; clone_size: -; v_call: TRBV9
cdr3_nt: TGTGCCAGCAGCGCGGGACAGGCGGATCAGCCCCAGCATTTT; cdr3_aa: CASSAGQADQPQHF; d_call: TRBD1; j_call: TRBJ1-5; clone_size: few; v_call: TRBV9
cdr3_nt: TGCGCCAGCAGCCAAGGAGATAGGGGACAGCCTAATGAAAAACTGTTTTTT; cdr3_aa: CASSQGDRGQPNEKLFF; d_call: TRBD1; j_call: TRBJ1-4; clone_size: -; v_call: TRBV4-3
cdr3_nt: TGTGCCAGCAGTGAACAGAACTATGGCTACACCTTC; cdr3_aa: CASSEQNYGYTF; d_call: -; j_call: TRBJ1-2; clone_size: once; v_call: TRBV2
cdr3_nt: TGTGCCAGCAGCTCGGGACAGGGGGCGAGATCTAATTCACCCCTCCACTTT; cdr3_aa: CASSSGQGARSNSPLHF; d_call: TRBD1; j_call: TRBJ1-6; clone_size: once; v_call: TRBV6-2/TRBV6-3
cdr3_nt: TGTGCCAGCAGTTTATTGGCTAGCGCAACCTACGAGCAGTACTTC; cdr3_aa: CASSLLASATYEQYF; d_call: -; j_call: TRBJ2-7; clone_size: -; v_call: TRBV28
cdr3_nt: TGCAGTGCTACGGACATCGATGAGCAGTTCTTC; cdr3_aa: CSATDIDEQFF; d_call: -; j_call: TRBJ2-1; clone_size: -; v_call: TRBV20-1
cdr3_nt: TGTGCCAGCAGCTTGATGCGGGACAGGGGCGAAAAACTGTTTTTT; cdr3_aa: CASSLMRDRGEKLFF; d_call: TRBD1; j_call: TRBJ1-4; clone_size: -; v_call: TRBV13
cdr3_nt: TGCGCCAGCAGCTTTGGGGGGGATAGAGAAAAACTGTTTTTT; cdr3_aa: CASSFGGDREKLFF; d_call: -; j_call: TRBJ1-4; clone_size: -; v_call: TRBV5-1
cdr3_nt: TGTGCCAGCAGCTTGGACAGGTTCAGGGTCTATGGCTACACCTTC; cdr3_aa: CASSLDRFRVYGYTF; d_call: TRBD1; j_call: TRBJ1-2; clone_size: -; v_call: TRBV6-5
cdr3_nt: TGTGCCATCAGTGAAGGGGGGGCGCGTGGCTACACCTTC; cdr3_aa: CAISEGGARGYTF; d_call: -; j_call: TRBJ1-2; clone_size: -; v_call: TRBV10-3
cdr3_nt: TGTGCCTGGAGTCCCTCCGACAGGGGGCATCGAACTAATGAAAAACTGTTTTTT; cdr3_aa: CAWSPSDRGHRTNEKLFF; d_call: TRBD1; j_call: TRBJ1-4; clone_size: -; v_call: TRBV30
cdr3_nt: TGTGCCAGCAGCCAAGAATGGGACAGACTTGAGTACTTC; cdr3_aa: CASSQEWDRLEYF; d_call: TRBD1; j_call: TRBJ2-5; clone_size: -; v_call: TRBV3-1/TRBV3-2
cdr3_nt: TGTGCCAGCAGCGACGGGGTACAAGTTCATGGCTACACCTTC; cdr3_aa: CASSDGVQVHGYTF; d_call: -; j_call: TRBJ1-2; clone_size: -; v_call: TRBV28
cdr3_nt: TGCGCCAGCAGCCACACACGGGAGAGCGGGACAGATACGCAGTATTTT; cdr3_aa: CASSHTRESGTDTQYF; d_call: -; j_call: TRBJ2-3; clone_size: once; v_call: TRBV4-1
cdr3_nt: TGTGCCAGCAGCCAAGATAAGGGGACTAGCGGGAGGGTAAATGAGCAGTTCTTC; cdr3_aa: CASSQDKGTSGRVNEQFF; d_call: TRBD2; j_call: TRBJ2-1; clone_size: once; v_call: TRBV4-2
cdr3_nt: TGTGCCAGCAGCTCCCTGGCAAGAAACTACGAGCAGTACTTC; cdr3_aa: CASSSLARNYEQYF; d_call: -; j_call: TRBJ2-7; clone_size: few; v_call: TRBV7-9